The clone carrying this T cell receptor (beta chain) was seen repeatedly, ten times or more. The antigen is unknown. The CDR3 consists of 16 residues. Germline values: CDR1 SGHRS, CDR2 YFSETQ. J gave up 1 base and V 4 bases, and 9 bases lay outside the gene matches. The data are from a study of T cells after yellow fever vaccination. Study-level points and caveats: Most clones from primary vaccination resurfaced after the booster (approximately 95% CD4, more than 75% CD8). On re-exposure, the response was weaker but peaked faster, at day 5 versus 15.

TCRdb ran MiXCR on the 5' RACE reads and lists one entry per CDR3 protein. This table has some 320,000 distinct CDR3 sequences, 3.5% to 4.5% appearing once. This sequence was found in a man between 18 and 35 years old who received the YFV17D yellow fever vaccine. Sequences were derived from PBMCs, sampled 15 days after the yellow fever booster vaccination. V gene TRBV5-1 combines with J gene TRBJ2-3; TRBD1 agrees at 7 bases. The CDR3 DNA reads as TGCGCCAGCAGCGTGACAGGGAACGGGGGCACAGATACGCAGTATTTT. Translating it yields CASSVTGNGGTDTQYF.